One sample yielded the 10 T cell receptor beta chains listed below, sequenced in a study of T cells after yellow fever vaccination (dated by TCRdb to between 2018 and 2021). Receptor amplification or capture employed 5' RACE. Sequencer: Illumina NovaSeq 6000. In TCRdb, the public reads were trimmed at Q25 with fastp and aligned with MiXCR, with productive beta chains retained. Every entry covers one CDR3 protein and lists the most common genes and DNA from its rows. The sample has 250,000 to 350,000 distinct CDR3 sequences on record, 8.5% to 10% of them singletons. The leading ten clones occupy approximately 3.5% of the sample. The treatment or condition label here, explained by the study, means: live attenuated yellow fever vaccine strain. The sequenced sample was CD4+ T cells sorted from PBMCs, obtained 5 days after the yellow fever booster vaccination. All receptors derive from a man aged 18 to 29 who received the YFV17D yellow fever vaccine.

The chain recombines TRBV6-6 with TRBJ1-2; perhaps TRBD1 as D (5 bases). V was pared by 6 bases and J by 4 bases, with 15 bases between. In germline, CDR1 is MNHNY, CDR2 SVGAGI (reference sequence). CDR3 size: 14 residues. The CDR3 coding sequence is TGTGCCAGCAGCTCGCCAGCAGGGATCTATGGCTACACCTTC. This sequence encodes CASSSPAGIYGYTF.

This clonotype was seen a handful of times. The V gene is TRBV3-1, the J gene TRBJ2-4; D is perhaps TRBD1 (6 bases). Germline CDR1 LGHDT, CDR2 YNNKEL (reference sequence). The V gene lost 7 bases and the J gene lost 5 bases, with 30 bases spanning the gap. This CDR3 spans 19 amino acids. DNA of the CDR3: TGTGCCAGCACCAATCTTAGGGGGAGTGAGAGAACAAAACAAAACATTCAGTACTTC. This gives the protein CASTNLRGSERTKQNIQYF.

This clonotype appeared a few times. V gene TRBV12-3 or TRBV12-4 combines with J gene TRBJ1-5; maybe TRBD1 (5 bases). This CDR3 has 12 amino acids. Trimming cost V 5 bases and J 15 bases, with 17 bases left between them. CDR3 sequence reads: CASSAGGQPPHF. Here the CDR3 DNA reads TGTGCCAGCAGTGCAGGAGGACAACCGCCGCATTTT.

This clonotype has a handful of counts. This rearrangement joins TRBV3-1 to TRBJ2-7; D possibly corresponds to TRBD2 (6 bases). Germline lookup yields CDR1 LGHDT and CDR2 YNNKEL (reference sequence). The CDR3 contains 13 residues. Trimming removed 5 bases at V and 3 bases at J, with 11 bases between. CDR3 loop: CASSVGTGYEQYF. Written as DNA, the CDR3 is TGTGCCAGCAGCGTCGGGACTGGCTACGAGCAGTACTTC.

This sequence joins TRBV5-1 and TRBJ2-1; D might be TRBD1 or TRBD2, each matching 5 bases. The germline gives CDR1 SGHRS, CDR2 YFSETQ. V was cut by 0 bases and J by 5 bases, with 12 bases left in between. CDR3 length: 15 amino acids. CDR3 nucleotide sequence: TGCGCCAGCAGCTTGGGCGAGGGGTTGGACAATGAGCAGTTCTTC. It is translated as CASSLGEGLDNEQFF.

This chain uses TRBV20-1 with TRBJ1-5, with D hard to call. The CDR3 is 13 residues long. The V gene lost 6 bases and the J gene lost 7 bases, with 16 bases spanning the gap. The germline V gene has CDR1 DFQATT and CDR2 SNEGSKA (reference sequence). The CDR3 loop reads CSASPLRGQPQHF. The DNA for the CDR3 is TGCAGTGCCTCTCCCCTTCGAGGCCAGCCCCAGCATTTT.

This clonotype appeared a few times. This chain joins TRBV5-5 and TRBJ1-5; TRBD1 might be the D (6 bases). There are 15 residues in the CDR3. V was trimmed by 4 bases and J by 0 bases, leaving 11 bases between them. Germline CDR1 and CDR2: SGHKS and YYEKEE (reference sequence). CDR3 loop: CASSPDRYSNQPQHF. DNA of the CDR3: TGTGCCAGCAGCCCAGACAGGTATAGCAATCAGCCCCAGCATTTT.

The chain links TRBV5-4 to TRBJ2-7; TRBD2 is a possible D gene (6 bases). Germline V gene sequence: CDR1 SGHNT, CDR2 YYREEE (reference sequence). CDR3 length: 14 residues. V lost 4 bases, J lost 3 bases, and 14 bases lay in between. In DNA form, the CDR3 reads TGTGCCAGCAGCAGGGACGGAGCGGGCTACGAGCAGTACTTC. Protein: CASSRDGAGYEQYF.

The chain employs TRBV6-2 or TRBV6-3 and TRBJ2-2; D is ambiguous. The CDR3 runs to 14 residues. Trimming took off 1 base at V and 2 bases at J, with 5 bases between the two ends. Germline CDR1 reads MNHEY; CDR2 reads SVGEGT. The CDR3 loop reads CASSYWLNTGELFF. In DNA form, the CDR3 reads TGTGCCAGCAGTTACTGGCTAAACACCGGGGAGCTGTTTTTT.

The chain has TRBV5-6 and TRBJ2-3; D gene ambiguous. The CDR3 totals 14 residues. With 0 bases removed from V and 1 base from J, the gap between germline ends came to 6 bases. CDR1 is SGHDT and CDR2 is YYEEEE in the germline V gene. As DNA, the CDR3 is TGTGCCAGCAGCTTGGACACCCGCACAGATACGCAGTATTTT. Translating it yields CASSLDTRTDTQYF.